What follows are 20 T cell receptor beta chains derived from one specimen sequenced in a study of T cells expressing NK-cell markers. Using the 5' RACE reads, TCRdb records one entry per CDR3 protein without DNA. Its table lists 250,000 to 300,000 distinct CDR3 sequences. Sequenced input: blood T cells: a sorted CD56 or NKG2C T cell subset, CD4+ or CD8+ T cells, or bulk PBMC T cells (not recorded which). These receptors were collected from a woman between 18 and 69 years old in good health.

The rearrangement uses TRBV20-1 and TRBJ2-7; TCRdb picks TRBD1, but there is no DNA to check that call. The CDR3 has 12 amino acids. The germline CDR1 and CDR2 sequences are DFQATT and SNEGSKA (reference sequence). CDR3 region: CSGARGNYEQYF.

The rearrangement links TRBV5-4 to TRBJ2-1. This CDR3 comprises 14 residues. CDR1 is SGHNT and CDR2 is YYREEE in the germline V gene (reference sequence). The CDR3 here is CASSLQSAYNEQFF.

This chain joins TRBV5-4 and TRBJ2-5; TCRdb's D gene call, TRBD2, goes unchecked for lack of DNA. The length of the CDR3 is 15 residues. Germline V CDR1 and CDR2: SGHNT, YYREEE (reference sequence). The CDR3 here is CASSRSSGSTETQYF.

J is TRBJ2-1 and V is TRBV30; TCRdb names TRBD1, which stays unverified in the absence of DNA. This CDR3 region has 11 residues. The germline CDR1 and CDR2 sequences are GTSNPN and SVGIG (reference sequence). The CDR3 protein is CAWSGDREQFF.

CDR3 sequence: CSARTAGVNTEAFF. The chain uses TRBV29-1 and TRBJ1-1; TCRdb picks TRBD1, but there is no DNA to check that call. The germline CDR1 and CDR2 sequences are SQVTM and ANQGSEA. There are 14 residues in the CDR3.

The CDR3 region is CASSAEFRMVREQFF. The V gene is TRBV2, the J gene TRBJ2-1. In germline, CDR1 is SNHLY, CDR2 FYNNEI. The CDR3 totals 15 residues.

V is TRBV5-1 and J is TRBJ1-2. This CDR3 contains 15 residues. CDR1 is SGHRS, CDR2 YFSETQ, per germline. The CDR3 reads CASSLGWGRDYGYTF.

V is TRBV20-1 and J is TRBJ2-1; TCRdb indicates TRBD1, and absent DNA this call remains unverified. Germline V gene data show CDR1 as DFQATT and CDR2 as SNEGSKA (reference sequence). CDR3 length: 16 residues. CDR3 amino acids: CSARSRVGESYNEQFF.

The V call is TRBV5-1, the J call TRBJ2-2; TCRdb designates TRBD1, a call that cannot be tested without DNA. The CDR3 is 17 residues long. The germline CDR1 and CDR2 sequences are SGHRS and YFSETQ. Here the CDR3 reads CASSLTGASKNTGELFF.

The chain couples TRBV12-3 or TRBV12-4 to TRBJ2-3; TCRdb's D call, TRBD1, is unchecked because there is no DNA. The CDR3 contains 14 residues. The CDR3 region is CATSEGGKTDTQYF.

This chain links TRBV12-3 or TRBV12-4 with TRBJ1-4. This CDR3 has 15 amino acids. The CDR3 region is CASSLARRTNEKLFF.

The J gene is TRBJ2-1, the V gene TRBV6-2 or TRBV6-3. Germline V gives CDR1 MNHEY, CDR2 SVGEGT. This CDR3 contains 13 residues. The CDR3 protein is CASKGQAYNEQFF.

The gene calls are TRBV10-2 and TRBJ1-5. CDR1 WSHSY and CDR2 SAAADI come from the germline V gene. This CDR3 is built from 14 residues. The CDR3 reads CASSLQGGHQPQHF.

The chain employs TRBV7-9 and TRBJ2-7; checking the TCRdb D call of TRBD1 is not possible without DNA. CDR1 and CDR2 from the germline V gene are SEHNR and FQNEAQ (reference sequence). CDR3 length equals 14 residues. CDR3 sequence: CASTSFRGDYEQYF.

The chain employs TRBV6-5 and TRBJ1-1. The CDR3 is made up of 12 amino acids. CDR1 is MNHEY, CDR2 SVGAGI, per germline. CDR3 amino acids: CASRAKNTEAFF.

This chain uses TRBV10-3 with TRBJ2-3; there is no DNA to check the TCRdb D call of TRBD2. The CDR3 loop spans 13 amino acids. From germline, CDR1 is ENHRY and CDR2 SYGVKD. CDR3 in amino acids: CAIGAGVTDTQYF.

V usage is TRBV7-9 and J usage is TRBJ2-1; TCRdb's D call of TRBD2 is untestable without DNA. Germline loops: CDR1 SEHNR, CDR2 FQNEAQ (reference sequence). CDR3 length equals 15 residues. CDR3 protein: CASSYGTSSYNEQFF.

J is TRBJ2-3 and V is TRBV15. Germline CDR1 and CDR2: LNHNV and YYDKDF (reference sequence). The CDR3 is 13 residues long. This chain's CDR3 is CATSREGIDTQYF.

This sequence joins TRBV20-1 and TRBJ2-3; TCRdb selects TRBD1, and the lack of DNA leaves this call unchecked. CDR3 length: 15 residues. Per the germline V gene, CDR1 is DFQATT and CDR2 is SNEGSKA (reference sequence). The CDR3 sequence is CSASYGGAGTDTQYF.

CDR3 region: CSARVTLASPLHF. This chain links TRBV20-1 with TRBJ1-6. Germline V gene lookup returns CDR1 DFQATT and CDR2 SNEGSKA (reference sequence). The CDR3 has 13 amino acids.